A single sample is the source of the 10 T cell receptor beta chains below, sequenced in a study of T cells in Graves' hyperthyroidism and ophthalmopathy. TCR beta CDR3 regions were amplified from RNA transcripts. First-round RT-PCR with HTBI primers amplified the TCR CDR3 region. From the multiplex PCR reads, TCRdb called clonotypes with MiXCR, one entry per CDR3 protein. The sample gives some 490,000 distinct CDR3 sequences, around a fifth of which show up once; roughly 49% is in the top ten. The specimen was blood. These receptors all come from a woman between 65 and 79 years old with Graves' ophthalmopathy.

This clonotype was found a few times. J is TRBJ1-6 and V is TRBV30, with TRBD1 identical over 8 bases. The CDR3 sequence is 14 residues long. V lost 5 bases and J lost 7; bases outside the gene matches: 7. Per germline, CDR1 GTSNPN and CDR2 SVGIG (reference sequence). The CDR3 coding sequence is TGTGCCTGGGGACAGGGAATGGGGAATTCACCCCTCCACTTT. This encodes CAWGQGMGNSPLHF.

Ten or more counts support this clonotype. This chain links TRBV2 with TRBJ2-3; 7 nucleotides line up with TRBD2. This CDR3 contains 15 residues. The V and J ends lost 7 bases and 0 bases, in that order; junction bases with no gene match: 7. Looked up from germline, CDR1 is SNHLY and CDR2 is FYNNEI. This chain's CDR3 is CASNEVGRSTDTQYF. The CDR3 nucleotides are TGTGCCAGCAACGAGGTCGGGAGGAGCACAGATACGCAGTATTTT. Full variable domain (outside the CDR3, taken from reference TRBV2 and TRBJ2-3): EPEVTQTPSHQVTQMGQEVILRCVPISNHLYFYWYRQILGQKVEFLVSFYNNEISEKSEIFDDQFSVERPDGSNFTLKIRSTKLEDSAMYFCASNEVGRSTDTQYFGPGTRLTVL.

This chain uses TRBV20-1 with TRBJ1-1; the D gene is possibly TRBD1 (5 bases). CDR1 and CDR2 (germline): DFQATT, SNEGSKA (reference sequence). V lost 3 bases to trimming and J lost 4 bases, with 12 bases between them. The CDR3 runs to 13 residues. The CDR3 region has the DNA TGCAGTGCTAGTGGGGCCGGGGCCACTGAAGCTTTCTTT. This translates into CSASGAGATEAFF.

The gene calls are TRBV20-1 and TRBJ2-5; D unclear. CDR1 and CDR2 (germline): DFQATT, SNEGSKA (reference sequence). The CDR3 totals 12 residues. Trimming shortened V by 3 bases and J by 5 bases, and 10 bases separated the two germline ends. The CDR3 loop reads CSARRSQETQYF. CDR3 nucleotide sequence: TGCAGTGCTAGGAGGAGTCAGGAGACCCAGTACTTC.

This clonotype was seen a few times. The chain couples TRBV9 to TRBJ2-1; no definite D call. The V end lost 5 bases, the J end lost 5 bases, and 8 bases lay between the germline ends. This CDR3 is 12 amino acids long. Germline CDR1 reads SGDLS; CDR2 reads YYNGEE. CDR3 coding DNA: TGTGCCAGCAGGGTGATACACAATGAGCAGTTCTTC. The encoded protein is CASRVIHNEQFF.

This clonotype showed up just a few times. The chain couples TRBV24-1 to TRBJ1-1, with D unclear. CDR3 length: 12 residues. The germline V gene encodes CDR1 KGHDR and CDR2 SFDVKD. With 0 bases removed from V and 8 bases from J, the gap between germline ends came to 6 bases. The CDR3 DNA is TGTGCCACCAGTGATTTGGGTCAAGAAGCTTTCTTT. Encoded protein: CATSDLGQEAFF.

This clonotype has only a few counts. The chain links TRBV11-2 to TRBJ2-7; TRBD2 aligns across 11 bases. The length of the CDR3 is 15 residues. V lost 0 bases and J lost 7; bases outside the gene matches: 5. CDR1 and CDR2 from the germline V gene are SGHAT and FQNNGV. The CDR3 bases are TGTGCCAGCAGCTTAGAGGTAGCGGGAGGGCCGGAGCAGTACTTC. Amino acid sequence: CASSLEVAGGPEQYF.

This clonotype was recorded many times. J is TRBJ2-1 and V is TRBV11-2; TRBD2 is a possible D gene (5 bases). V was cut by 5 bases and J by 9 bases, with 11 bases left in between. The CDR3 is made up of 12 amino acids. CDR1 SGHAT and CDR2 FQNNGV come from the germline V gene. CDR3 nucleotide sequence: TGTGCCAGCAGCCCCCCCGGGGTTGAGCAGTTCTTC. It is translated as CASSPPGVEQFF.

This clonotype occurred a few times. The V gene is TRBV20-1, the J gene TRBJ1-1, with D unresolved. The germline gives CDR1 DFQATT, CDR2 SNEGSKA (reference sequence). The CDR3 length is 17 residues. Trimming cost V 0 bases and J 1 base, with 18 bases left between them. The CDR3 DNA follows: TGCAGTGCTAGAGATGGTCGGCGTGCTGGCAGGAACACTGAAGCTTTCTTT. This gives the protein CSARDGRRAGRNTEAFF.

V and J are TRBV19 and TRBJ2-2; maybe TRBD1 (5 bases). This CDR3 spans 14 amino acids. V was pared by 6 bases and J by 2 bases, with 10 bases between. Germline CDR1 LNHDA, CDR2 SQIVND (reference sequence). The CDR3 reads CASSGHLNTGELFF. Written as DNA, the CDR3 is TGTGCCAGTAGCGGACATCTAAACACCGGGGAGCTGTTTTTT.